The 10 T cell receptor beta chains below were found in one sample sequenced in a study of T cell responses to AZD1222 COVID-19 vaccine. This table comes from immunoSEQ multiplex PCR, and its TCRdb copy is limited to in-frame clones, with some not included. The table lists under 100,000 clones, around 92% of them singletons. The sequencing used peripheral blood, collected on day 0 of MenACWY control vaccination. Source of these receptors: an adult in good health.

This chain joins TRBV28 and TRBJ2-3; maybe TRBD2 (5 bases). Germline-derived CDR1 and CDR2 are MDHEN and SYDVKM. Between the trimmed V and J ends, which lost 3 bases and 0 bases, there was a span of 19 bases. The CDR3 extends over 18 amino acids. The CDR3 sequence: CASSFSPLEDASTDTQYF. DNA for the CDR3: TGTGCCAGCAGTTTTTCCCCATTGGAGGACGCTAGCACAGATACGCAGTATTTT.

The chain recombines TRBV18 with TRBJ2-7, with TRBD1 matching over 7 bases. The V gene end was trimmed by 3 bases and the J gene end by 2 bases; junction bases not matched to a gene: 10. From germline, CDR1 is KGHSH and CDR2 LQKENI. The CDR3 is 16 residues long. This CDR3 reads CASSPRTGTATYEQYF. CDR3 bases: TGTGCCAGCTCACCTAGAACCGGGACAGCAACCTACGAGCAGTACTTC.

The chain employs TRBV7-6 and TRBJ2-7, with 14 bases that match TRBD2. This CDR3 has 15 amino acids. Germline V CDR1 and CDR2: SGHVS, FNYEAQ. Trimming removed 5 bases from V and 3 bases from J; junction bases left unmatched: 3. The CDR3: CASSGTSGRGYEQYF. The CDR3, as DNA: TGTGCCAGCAGCGGGACTAGCGGGAGAGGCTACGAGCAGTACTTC.

This CDR3 is CASSQTGRTEAFF. In DNA form, the CDR3 reads TGTGCCAGCAGCCAAACAGGACGGACTGAAGCTTTCTTT. The chain joins TRBV9 to TRBJ1-1; TRBD1 is a possible D gene (5 bases). Germline CDR1 SGDLS, CDR2 YYNGEE. The CDR3 has 13 residues. V was cut by 4 bases and J by 5 bases, with 12 bases left in between.

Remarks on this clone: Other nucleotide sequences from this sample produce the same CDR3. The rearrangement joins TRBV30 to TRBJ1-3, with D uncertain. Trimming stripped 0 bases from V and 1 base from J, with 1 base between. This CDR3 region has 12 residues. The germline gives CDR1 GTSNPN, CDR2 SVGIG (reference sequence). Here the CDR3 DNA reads TGTGCCTGGAGTGTTTCTGGAAACACCATATATTTT. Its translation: CAWSVSGNTIYF.

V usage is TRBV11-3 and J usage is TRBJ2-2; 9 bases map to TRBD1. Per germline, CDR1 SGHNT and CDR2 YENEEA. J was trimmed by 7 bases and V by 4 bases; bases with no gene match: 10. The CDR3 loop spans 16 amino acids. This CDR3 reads CASSSGTGSSVGELFF. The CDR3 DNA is TGTGCCAGCAGCTCAGGGACAGGGAGTTCGGTCGGGGAGCTGTTTTTT. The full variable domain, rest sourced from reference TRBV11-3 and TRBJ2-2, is EAGVVQSPRYKIIEKKQPVAFWCNPISGHNTLYWYLQNLGQGPELLIRYENEEAVDDSQLPKDRFSAERLKGVDSTLKIQPAELGDSAVYLCASSSGTGSSVGELFFGEGSRLTVL.

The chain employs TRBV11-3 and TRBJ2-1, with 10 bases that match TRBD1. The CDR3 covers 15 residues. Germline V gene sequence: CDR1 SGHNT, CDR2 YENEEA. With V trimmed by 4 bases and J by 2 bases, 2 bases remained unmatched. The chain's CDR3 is CASSSGQGTYNEQFF. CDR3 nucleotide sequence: TGTGCCAGCAGCTCGGGACAGGGGACCTACAATGAGCAGTTCTTC.

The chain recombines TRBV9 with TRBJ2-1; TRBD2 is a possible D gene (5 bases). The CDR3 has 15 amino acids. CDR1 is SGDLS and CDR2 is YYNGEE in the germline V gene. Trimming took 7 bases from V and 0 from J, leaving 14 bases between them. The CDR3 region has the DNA TGTGCCAGCGGGATTGGGAGCGCCTCCTACAATGAGCAGTTCTTC. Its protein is CASGIGSASYNEQFF.

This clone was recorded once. The chain's CDR3 is CASSVDGAIYNEQFF. The CDR3 region has the DNA TGTGCCAGCAGCGTAGACGGGGCAATCTACAATGAGCAGTTCTTC. The rearrangement uses TRBV9 and TRBJ2-1, with D possibly called TRBD1 or TRBD2 (5 bases each). The CDR3 is 15 residues long. Germline-derived CDR1 and CDR2 are SGDLS and YYNGEE. V lost 0 bases and J lost 3, with 10 bases in between.

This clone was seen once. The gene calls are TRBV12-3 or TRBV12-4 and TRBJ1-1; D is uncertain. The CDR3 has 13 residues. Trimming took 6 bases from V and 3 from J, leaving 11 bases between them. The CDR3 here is CASSEQIDTEAFF. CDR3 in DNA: TGTGCCAGCAGCGAACAGATAGACACTGAAGCTTTCTTT.